The clone carrying this T cell receptor beta chain has a single count. The antigen remains undetermined. Other DNA sequences of this sample code for an identical CDR3. The data stem from a study of shared clonotypes between healthy human individuals. Study-level background: Every donor yielded three CD4 naive, three CD4 memory, two CD8 naive and one CD8 memory plate.

Deletions cut 0 bases from V and 3 bases from J, with 9 bases between. The CDR3 loop spans 15 amino acids. In germline, CDR1 is SGHNT, CDR2 YYREEE (reference sequence). Assay: immunoSEQ multiplex PCR; the TCRdb copy retains only in-frame clones and omits some. The sample records fewer than 1.6 million clones, just under 99% being singletons. Study results and caveats: A few donors shared around 5% of their naive CD4 clonotypes. Generally, estimated richness proved larger in naive subsets than it did in memory subsets. Represented genetic and exposure-history diversity was restricted by having few donors.

V is TRBV5-4 and J is TRBJ2-2, with D tentatively TRBD1 (6 bases). The sequenced material came from naive CD4+ T cells sorted from blood. Subset indicated: CD45RA+ positively selected. This receptor was obtained from a young man in good health. CDR3 residues: CASSLEGVDTGELFF. The CDR3 DNA reads TGTGCCAGCAGCTTGGAGGGGGTTGACACCGGGGAGCTGTTTTTT.